This record covers a single TCR beta chain. Sequenced by immunoSEQ multiplex PCR; TCRdb stores in-frame clones only, minus some. The sample includes about 2.2 million clones, more than 85% of them seen just once. In the naive CD8 group, cells lacked CD45RO and were positively selected for CCR7, so terminally differentiated effector memory CD45RA+ cells were left out. This sample stems from a study of shared clonotypes between healthy human individuals. Germline V CDR1 and CDR2: KGHSH, LQKENI. V shed 2 bases, J shed 3 bases, and the junction held 3 bases outside the gene matches. CDR3 length equals 15 residues.

This chain links TRBV18 with TRBJ1-1; 10 nucleotides match TRBD1. Sequenced sample: naive CD8+ T cells from PBMCs. This TCR was recovered from a young man in good health. Some clones in this sample may be carry-over from other donors' samples. CDR3 sequence (DNA): TGTGCCAGCTCACCAGGGACAGGGGCTTACACTGAAGCTTTCTTT. Its protein is CASSPGTGAYTEAFF.